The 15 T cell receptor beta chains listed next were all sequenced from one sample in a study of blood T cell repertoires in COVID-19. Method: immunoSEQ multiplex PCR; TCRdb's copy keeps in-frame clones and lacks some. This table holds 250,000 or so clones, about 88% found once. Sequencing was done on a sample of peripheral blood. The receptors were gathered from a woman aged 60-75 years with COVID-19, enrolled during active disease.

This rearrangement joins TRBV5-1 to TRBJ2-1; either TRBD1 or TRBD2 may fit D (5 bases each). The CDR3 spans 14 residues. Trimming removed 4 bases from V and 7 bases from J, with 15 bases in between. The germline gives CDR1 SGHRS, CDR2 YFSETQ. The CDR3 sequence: CASSLGRRSNEQFF. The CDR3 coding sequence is TGCGCCAGCAGCCTGGGACGCCGGAGTAATGAGCAGTTCTTC.

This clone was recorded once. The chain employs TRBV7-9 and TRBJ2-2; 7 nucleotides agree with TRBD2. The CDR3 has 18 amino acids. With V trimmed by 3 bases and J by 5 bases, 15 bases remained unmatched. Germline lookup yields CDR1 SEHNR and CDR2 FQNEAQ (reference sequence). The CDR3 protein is CASSFQRGRTSSTGELFF. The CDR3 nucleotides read TGTGCCAGCAGCTTCCAGCGGGGCCGGACCTCGAGTACCGGGGAGCTGTTTTTT.

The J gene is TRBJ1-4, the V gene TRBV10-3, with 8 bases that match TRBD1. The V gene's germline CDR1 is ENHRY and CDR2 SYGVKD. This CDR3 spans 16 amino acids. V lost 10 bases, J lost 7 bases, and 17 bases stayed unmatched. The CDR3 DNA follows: TGTGCCACCTCCCCCACCGACAGGGGCGGGGGTGAAAAACTGTTTTTT. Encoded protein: CATSPTDRGGGEKLFF.

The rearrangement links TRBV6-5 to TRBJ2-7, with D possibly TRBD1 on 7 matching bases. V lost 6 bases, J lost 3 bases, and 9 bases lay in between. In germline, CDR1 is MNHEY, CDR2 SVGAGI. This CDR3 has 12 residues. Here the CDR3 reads CASSQGGYEQYF. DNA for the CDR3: TGTGCCAGCAGCCAGGGGGGCTACGAGCAGTACTTC.

Here the CDR3 reads CASSFLAGELFF. In DNA form, the CDR3 reads TGTGCCAGCAGCTTCCTAGCCGGGGAGCTGTTTTTT. The gene calls are TRBV7-3 and TRBJ2-2; no clear D gene. The germline V gene has CDR1 SGHTA and CDR2 FQGTGA. Trimming cost V 3 bases and J 6 bases, with 5 bases left between them. The CDR3 runs 12 residues. The full variable domain, its missing parts supplied by reference TRBV7-3 and TRBJ2-2, is GAGVSQTPSNKVTEKGKYVELRCDPISGHTALYWYRQSLGQGPEFLIYFQGTGAADDSGLPNDRFFAVRPEGSVSTLKIQRTERGDSAVYLCASSFLAGELFFGEGSRLTVL.

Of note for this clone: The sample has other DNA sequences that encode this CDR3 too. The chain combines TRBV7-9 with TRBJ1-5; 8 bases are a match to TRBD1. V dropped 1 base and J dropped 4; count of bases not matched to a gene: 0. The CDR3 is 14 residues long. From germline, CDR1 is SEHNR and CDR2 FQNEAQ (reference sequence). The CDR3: CASSLGQGNQPQHF. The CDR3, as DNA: TGTGCCAGCAGCTTAGGACAGGGGAATCAGCCCCAGCATTTT.

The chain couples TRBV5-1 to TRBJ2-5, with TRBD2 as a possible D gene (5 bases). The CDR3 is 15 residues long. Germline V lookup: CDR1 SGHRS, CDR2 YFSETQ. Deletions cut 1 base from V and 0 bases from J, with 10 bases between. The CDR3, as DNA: TGCGCCAGCAGCTTGTTGGGGAGTAACCAAGAGACCCAGTACTTC. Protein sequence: CASSLLGSNQETQYF.

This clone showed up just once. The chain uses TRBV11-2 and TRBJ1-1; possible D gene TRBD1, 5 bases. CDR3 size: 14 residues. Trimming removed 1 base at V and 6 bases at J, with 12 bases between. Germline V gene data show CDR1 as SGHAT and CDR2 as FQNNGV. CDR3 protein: CASSLGFWGAEAFF. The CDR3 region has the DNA TGTGCCAGCAGCTTAGGATTTTGGGGGGCTGAAGCTTTCTTT.

Written as DNA, the CDR3 is TGCAGCGTGGGGAAGACTAGCGGGATGTACGAGCAGTACTTC. Its protein is CSVGKTSGMYEQYF. This chain joins TRBV29-1 and TRBJ2-7, with 11 nucleotides matching TRBD2. CDR3 length equals 14 residues. Germline CDR1 SQVTM, CDR2 ANQGSEA. V was clipped by 6 bases and J by 4 bases; unmatched bases: 8.

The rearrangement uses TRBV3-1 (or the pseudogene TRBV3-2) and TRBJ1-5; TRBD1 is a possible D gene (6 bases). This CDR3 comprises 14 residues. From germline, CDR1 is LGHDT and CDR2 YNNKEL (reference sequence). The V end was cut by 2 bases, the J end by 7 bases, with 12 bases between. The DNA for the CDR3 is TGTGCCAGCAGCCAAACAGGGTCAGGACAGCCCCAGCATTTT. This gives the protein CASSQTGSGQPQHF.

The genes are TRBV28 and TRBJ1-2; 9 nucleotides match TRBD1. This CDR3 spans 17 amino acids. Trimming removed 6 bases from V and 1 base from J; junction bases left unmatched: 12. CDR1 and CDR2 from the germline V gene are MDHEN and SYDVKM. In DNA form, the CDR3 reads TGTGCCAGCAGGCCGACGGGACAGGGCCCCTTTAACTATGGCTACACCTTC. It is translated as CASRPTGQGPFNYGYTF.

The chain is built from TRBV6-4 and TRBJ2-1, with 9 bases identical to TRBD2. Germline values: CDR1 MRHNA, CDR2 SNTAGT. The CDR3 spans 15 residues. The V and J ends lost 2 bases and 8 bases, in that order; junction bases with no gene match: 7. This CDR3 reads CASSDPGTSRHEQFF. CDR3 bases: TGTGCCAGCAGTGACCCGGGGACTAGCAGGCATGAGCAGTTCTTC.

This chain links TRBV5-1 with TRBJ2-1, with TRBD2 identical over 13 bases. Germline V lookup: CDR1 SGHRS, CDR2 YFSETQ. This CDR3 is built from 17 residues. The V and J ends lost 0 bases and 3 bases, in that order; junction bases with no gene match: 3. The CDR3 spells CASSLGGLAGIYNEQFF. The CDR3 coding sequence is TGCGCCAGCAGCTTGGGGGGACTAGCGGGGATCTACAATGAGCAGTTCTTC.

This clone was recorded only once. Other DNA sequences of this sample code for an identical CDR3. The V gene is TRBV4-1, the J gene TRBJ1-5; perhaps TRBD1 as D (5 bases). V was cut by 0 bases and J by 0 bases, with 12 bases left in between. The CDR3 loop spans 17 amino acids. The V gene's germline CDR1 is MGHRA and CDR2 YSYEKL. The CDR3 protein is CASSQDLRGYSNQPQHF. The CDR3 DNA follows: TGCGCCAGCAGCCAAGATTTAAGGGGTTATAGCAATCAGCCCCAGCATTTT.

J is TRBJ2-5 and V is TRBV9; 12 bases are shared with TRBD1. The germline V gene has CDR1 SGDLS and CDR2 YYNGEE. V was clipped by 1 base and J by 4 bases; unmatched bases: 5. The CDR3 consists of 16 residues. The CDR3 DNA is TGTGCCAGCAGCGTATCTGGGACAGGGGGCCGAGAGACCCAGTACTTC. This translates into CASSVSGTGGRETQYF. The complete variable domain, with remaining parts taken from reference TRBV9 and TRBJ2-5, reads DSGVTQTPKHLITATGQRVTLRCSPRSGDLSVYWYQQSLDQGLQFLIQYYNGEERAKGNILERFSAQQFPDLHSELNLSSLELGDSALYFCASSVSGTGGRETQYFGPGTRLLVL.